The rows below give T cell receptor beta chains drawn from one sample of a study of tumor and adjacent non-tumor tissue in lung cancer. From the multiplex PCR reads, TCRdb called clonotypes with MiXCR, one entry per CDR3 protein. Among about 100,000 distinct CDR3 sequences listed, 65% were seen once. Sequencing used distant non-tumor lung tissue. The receptors derive from a man younger than 45 with non-small cell lung cancer. Both conserved end residues are part of each CDR3. Each record gives: J gene, D gene, clone size, V gene, CDR3 DNA, CDR3 protein. A D gene is named only where the DNA matches it firmly. Part of the rows lack a size; the others show once, few, many or a class for expanded clones.

TRBJ2-2 | . | . | TRBV11-2 | TGTGCCAGCAGCTTAGATCGAGACCTCGGGGAGCTGTTTTTT | CASSLDRDLGELFF
TRBJ2-6 | . | . | TRBV20-1 | TGCAATGCTAGAACAGGGTCTGGGGCCAACGTCCTGACTTTC | CNARTGSGANVLTF
TRBJ1-2 | . | . | TRBV20-1 | TGCAGTGTTAGGAGAGCTAACTATGCTTACACCTTC | CSVRRANYAYTF
TRBJ2-5 | . | . | TRBV11-1 | TGTGCGAGCAGCATAGGTTTGGAGGGAGAGACCCAGTACTTC | CASSIGLEGETQYF
TRBJ1-5 | . | . | TRBV12-3/TRBV12-4 | TGTGTCAGCATTATTCCTCCCAGCCCGCCCCAGCATTTT | CVSIIPPSPPQHF
TRBJ1-2 | TRBD1 | . | TRBV6-5 | TGTGCCAGCAGTTACTCCAAGGGGGCCAGCTATAGCTACATCTTC | CASSYSKGASYSYIF
TRBJ2-7 | . | . | TRBV11-1 | TGTGCCAGCAGCCCTCGGAGGAACGACCAGCAGTACTTC | CASSPRRNDQQYF
TRBJ2-5 | TRBD1 | . | TRBV29-1 | TGCAGCGTTGAGGGACAGGGGAGAAAGACCCAGTACTTC | CSVEGQGRKTQYF
TRBJ2-1 | . | . | TRBV4-1 | TGCGCCAGCAACCAAGGAGTGAGCTCCTACGATGAGCAGTTCTTC | CASNQGVSSYDEQFF
TRBJ2-7 | . | . | TRBV5-4 | TGCGCCAGCAGCTTCGGGTGGATCTACGAGCAGTACTTC | CASSFGWIYEQYF
TRBJ2-1 | . | . | TRBV4-3 | TGCGCCATCAACCAAGATCGGATCGGCGGGGGCAACTCCTACAATGAGCAGTTCTTC | CAINQDRIGGGNSYNEQFF
TRBJ2-3 | TRBD2 | . | TRBV11-2 | TGTGCCAGCAGCCTAGTCTTGCTAGCGGGAGTGGCAGATACGCAGTATTTT | CASSLVLLAGVADTQYF
TRBJ2-7 | . | . | TRBV30 | TGTGCCTGGCAGCCGCCGGGAACCTACGAGCAGTACTTC | CAWQPPGTYEQYF
TRBJ2-3 | . | . | TRBV11-2 | TGTGCCAGCAGTTATTCCCGACTAGTTGGGCCCACAGATATGCAGTATTTT | CASSYSRLVGPTDMQYF
TRBJ2-2 | . | . | TRBV20-1 | TGCAGTGTTAGTCCGGGCAGGGGCAACACGGGGGAGCTGTTTTTT | CSVSPGRGNTGELFF
TRBJ1-2 | . | . | TRBV29-1 | TGCAGCGTTAATGTGACAGGAGCGATCCTGGGAGGCTACACCTTC | CSVNVTGAILGGYTF
TRBJ2-7 | TRBD1 | many | TRBV5-1 | TGCGCCAGCAGCAATGGACAGGGGCTCAACGAGCAGTACTTC | CASSNGQGLNEQYF
TRBJ2-3 | TRBD2 | . | TRBV11-2 | TGTGCCAGCAGCTCCTCGGCGGGGGGAGTGTGGCCCACAGATACGCAGTATTTT | CASSSSAGGVWPTDTQYF
TRBJ2-1 | . | . | TRBV11-2 | TGTTCCAGCAGCCAGACTGGTACGGGTGAGCAGTTCTTC | CSSSQTGTGEQFF
TRBJ2-1 | TRBD2 | few | TRBV11-3 | TGTGCCAGCAGCCACTCGGGACTACCCAATGAGCAGTTCTTC | CASSHSGLPNEQFF
TRBJ2-7 | . | . | TRBV5-1 | TGCGCCAGCAGCCCAAGGAGCTCCTACGAGCAGTACTTC | CASSPRSSYEQYF
TRBJ2-7 | . | few | TRBV20-1 | TGCAGTGCAGCCTTAACAAGATCGTACGAGCAGTACTTC | CSAALTRSYEQYF
TRBJ2-3 | TRBD1 | . | TRBV5-5 | TGTGCCACCAGCACGGGACAGGGTACAGATACGCATTATTTT | CATSTGQGTDTHYF
TRBJ2-5 | . | many | TRBV20-1 | TGCAGTGCTAGAGAAACGGGCTCGGAGACCCAGTACTTC | CSARETGSETQYF
TRBJ2-5 | TRBD2 | few | TRBV7-3 | TGTGCCAGCAGCTTATTAAGCGGGGGGGCCCAAGAGACCCAGTACTTC | CASSLLSGGAQETQYF
TRBJ1-1 | . | . | TRBV5-6 | TGTGCCAGCAGCTTTGGCAGGGGAGTAATTGAAACTTTCTTT | CASSFGRGVIETFF
TRBJ2-1 | . | . | TRBV11-2 | TGTGCCAGCAGCATGGCGAGTATCGGGAATGAGCAGTTCTTC | CASSMASIGNEQFF
TRBJ2-5 | TRBD1 | . | TRBV5-5 | TGTGCCAGAAGCGCGGGACAGGGACGAGAGGCCCAGTACTTC | CARSAGQGREAQYF
TRBJ2-1 | . | . | TRBV5-1 | TGCCCCAGCGGAACAGGGAGCTTCTACAATGAGCAGTTCTTC | CPSGTGSFYNEQFF
TRBJ1-3 | . | . | TRBV7-9 | TGTGCCAGCAGCTTAGCGGCGGGCCCGAACTCTGGAAACACCATATATTTT | CASSLAAGPNSGNTIYF
TRBJ1-1 | . | . | TRBV7-3 | TGTGCCAGCAGCTTTTATCAGGACACTGAAGCTTTCTTT | CASSFYQDTEAFF
TRBJ2-3 | TRBD2 | . | TRBV12-3/TRBV12-4 | TGTGTCAGCAGTTTAACTAGCGGGGGTACAGGTACGCAGTATTTT | CVSSLTSGGTGTQYF
TRBJ2-7 | . | . | TRBV4-1 | TGCGCCAGCAGCCAAGATGAACAGGGAAACACCCACAAGCAGTACTTC | CASSQDEQGNTHKQYF
TRBJ2-1 | TRBD2 | many | TRBV11-3 | TGTGCCAGCAGCTTACAGCGGGGGGTAAATGAGCAGTTCTTC | CASSLQRGVNEQFF
TRBJ2-3 | . | once | TRBV4-3 | TGCCCCAGCAGCCAAGTAAAGGACCTGGGCACAGATACGCAGTATTTT | CPSSQVKDLGTDTQYF
TRBJ1-6 | . | . | TRBV12-3/TRBV12-4 | TGTGCCAGCAGTTTAGGGAGGCCTGTGACACCCCTCCACTTT | CASSLGRPVTPLHF
TRBJ2-1 | . | . | TRBV12-5 | TGTGCTAGTGGTTTCGTGGAAGAGCAGCTCTTC | CASGFVEEQLF
TRBJ2-5 | . | many | TRBV4-1 | TGCGCCAGCAGCCAAGGAGAGGCGGAAGAGACCCAGTACTTC | CASSQGEAEETQYF
TRBJ2-1 | TRBD2 | . | TRBV6-2/TRBV6-3 | TGTGCTAGCAGTCTCCTAAGGGGCCACCTTAGCGGGAGGGCCGTCGAGCAGTTATTC | CASSLLRGHLSGRAVEQLF
TRBJ1-6 | TRBD1 | . | TRBV11-2 | TGTGCCAGCAGTTTGACCTCCGGGACAGGGAATTCACCCCTCAACTTT | CASSLTSGTGNSPLNF
TRBJ1-3 | . | . | TRBV6-5 | TGTGCCAGCAGTTATTCTCCCTGGGGCGCAAGGGGAAACACCATATATTTT | CASSYSPWGARGNTIYF
TRBJ1-3 | . | . | TRBV6-2/TRBV6-3 | TGTGCCAGGAGTTGGGACACCCAAGGCTACTTTGGAAACACCATATGTTTT | CARSWDTQGYFGNTICF
TRBJ2-7 | . | . | TRBV12-3/TRBV12-4 | TGTGCCAACAGTACGGTGGTGTACGAGCAGTACTTC | CANSTVVYEQYF
TRBJ1-2 | . | many | TRBV12-3/TRBV12-4 | TGTGCCAGCAGTTTAGTGGACTTC | CASSLVDF
TRBJ1-3 | . | . | TRBV4-1 | TGCGCCAGCAGCCAAGCCTCGGGGGGCTTTGGAAACACCTTATATTTT | CASSQASGGFGNTLYF